This T cell receptor beta chain was observed in a study of cytomegalovirus exposure and HLA in healthy donors. Study-level points and caveats: Later on, a genetic analysis was performed. It linked a missense variant in DCLRE1C with V- and J-gene trimming of TCR beta. Segments of the TCR beta V type were, in most cases, productive about 87% or about 30% of the time in an earlier analysis. Per published accounts, TCR beta sequences correctly predicted the HLA-A and HLA-B alleles of most subjects. A later analysis associated approximately 17,000 TCR beta sequences with HLA alleles at a 0.05 false discovery rate.

Both 60 Vbeta primers and 13 Jbeta primers went into the PCR. The data were produced by immunoSEQ multiplex PCR, yet TCRdb's version contains in-frame clones alone and is incomplete. Counted here are about 140,000 clones, roughly 73% occurring once; the ten biggest clones make up 2.5% to 4%. Worth noting for this clone: What it binds is unknown.

The germline gives CDR1 MNHEY, CDR2 SMNVEV (reference sequence). The CDR3 totals 15 residues. Trimming left V 0 bases short and J 7 bases short, with 16 bases between. The TCR was taken from a man aged 35-49 years in good health and CMV-seronegative. This chain connects TRBV27 to TRBJ2-7; D ambiguous. Sequenced input: PBMCs. Here the CDR3 reads CASSLSPGAPREQYF. CDR3 nucleotide sequence: TGTGCCAGCAGTTTATCGCCCGGAGCGCCTAGGGAGCAGTACTTC.